These 28 T cell receptor beta chains were sequenced from one sample in a study of T cells in localized non-small cell lung cancer. Only in-frame clones appear in the TCRdb table, and some are missing; sequencing was by immunoSEQ multiplex PCR. The sample includes about 79,000 clones, around nine tenths seen only once; the top ten take 20% to 25%. Sequencing was performed on peripheral blood, taken before any cancer treatment. The receptors were sampled from a woman aged 35-70 years with stage I squamous cell lung carcinoma.

The chain carries TRBV5-1 and TRBJ2-7; D remains unclear. This CDR3 has 14 amino acids. V lost 5 bases and J 7 bases, leaving 19 bases between the germline ends. Germline V CDR1 and CDR2: SGHRS, YFSETQ. The CDR3 here is CASREGRASGEQYF. CDR3 nucleotides: TGCGCCAGCAGGGAAGGTAGGGCCTCTGGGGAGCAGTACTTC. Full variable domain (rest looked up from reference TRBV5-1 and TRBJ2-7): KAGVTQTPRYLIKTRGQQVTLSCSPISGHRSVSWYQQTPGQGLQFLFEYFSETQRNKGNFPGRFSGRQFSNSRSEMNVSTLELGDSALYLCASREGRASGEQYFGPGTRLTVT.

V gene TRBV28 combines with J gene TRBJ2-7; 9 bases are shared with TRBD1. V was pared by 7 bases and J by 3 bases, with 7 bases of the junction left unmatched. This CDR3 has 14 residues. From germline, CDR1 is MDHEN and CDR2 SYDVKM. CDR3 loop: CASTPGQGSYEQYF. The CDR3 DNA sequence: TGTGCCAGCACCCCGGGACAGGGTAGCTACGAGCAGTACTTC.

The V call is TRBV19, the J call TRBJ1-1; the D gene is possibly TRBD1 (5 bases). In germline, CDR1 is LNHDA, CDR2 SQIVND (reference sequence). V was clipped by 5 bases and J by 4 bases, with 17 bases between them. There are 15 residues in the CDR3. CDR3 bases: TGTGCCAGTAGTGGGGGGATGGTGATTCGCACTGAAGCTTTCTTT. Translation gives CASSGGMVIRTEAFF. Based on the CDR3 plus reference TRBV19 and TRBJ1-1, the full variable domain is DGGITQSPKYLFRKEGQNVTLSCEQNLNHDAMYWYRQDPGQGLRLIYYSQIVNDFQKGDIAEGYSVSREKKESFPLTVTSAQKNPTAFYLCASSGGMVIRTEAFFGQGTRLTVV.

This rearrangement joins TRBV11-2 to TRBJ2-5, with TRBD2 matching 10 bases. The CDR3 spans 15 residues. Germline assignment: CDR1 SGHAT and CDR2 FQNNGV. The trim removed 5 bases at V and 2 bases at J, leaving 5 bases unmatched. The CDR3 region is CASSPGTSVQETQYF. DNA for the CDR3: TGTGCCAGCAGCCCCGGGACTAGCGTTCAAGAGACCCAGTACTTC. Filled out from reference TRBV11-2 and TRBJ2-5, the complete variable domain reads EAGVAQSPRYKIIEKRQSVAFWCNPISGHATLYWYQQILGQGPKLLIQFQNNGVVDDSQLPKDRFSAERLKGVDSTLKIQPAKLEDSAVYLCASSPGTSVQETQYFGPGTRLLVL.

The chain recombines TRBV19 with TRBJ2-7; 8 bases are shared with TRBD2. Germline lookup yields CDR1 LNHDA and CDR2 SQIVND (reference sequence). This CDR3 has 14 residues. Trimming at V came to 5 bases and at J to 1 base, leaving 4 bases not matched to a gene. The chain's CDR3 is CASSSRGGSYEQYF. CDR3 sequence (DNA): TGTGCCAGTAGTTCCCGGGGGGGTTCCTACGAGCAGTACTTC.

The rearrangement uses TRBV2 and TRBJ2-1, with D perhaps matching TRBD1 (5 bases). The ends were cut back, 6 bases at V and 9 bases at J, with 15 bases in the middle. Per germline, CDR1 SNHLY and CDR2 FYNNEI. CDR3 length equals 13 residues. The CDR3 sequence: CASSRDLQGEQFF. CDR3 nucleotides: TGTGCCAGCAGCAGGGATTTACAAGGTGAGCAGTTCTTC.

The chain combines TRBV19 with TRBJ2-2, with D hard to call. Germline CDR1 and CDR2: LNHDA and SQIVND (reference sequence). The CDR3 has 13 amino acids. Trimming pared 5 bases from V and 6 bases from J, leaving 10 bases between. DNA of the CDR3: TGTGCCAGTAGTGCTCCTGGGCCCGGGGAGCTGTTTTTT. Residues: CASSAPGPGELFF.

J is TRBJ1-2 and V is TRBV9, with no clear D. Per the germline V gene, CDR1 is SGDLS and CDR2 is YYNGEE. Trimming removed 0 bases at V and 1 base at J, with 4 bases between. The length of the CDR3 is 13 residues. The CDR3 DNA sequence: TGTGCCAGCAGCGTAGAGTTTAACTATGGCTACACCTTC. It yields the protein CASSVEFNYGYTF. The whole variable domain, filled in from reference TRBV9 and TRBJ1-2, reads DSGVTQTPKHLITATGQRVTLRCSPRSGDLSVYWYQQSLDQGLQFLIQYYNGEERAKGNILERFSAQQFPDLHSELNLSSLELGDSALYFCASSVEFNYGYTFGSGTRLTVV.

This clone was seen more than once but under ten times. V usage is TRBV6-1 and J usage is TRBJ1-1, with a tentative D call TRBD1 (5 bases). From germline, CDR1 is MNHNS and CDR2 SASEGT. The V gene lost 3 bases and the J gene lost 2 bases, with 10 bases spanning the gap. The CDR3 runs to 14 residues. In nucleotides, the CDR3 is TGTGCCAGCAGTGACCAGGGCGGTAACACTGAAGCTTTCTTT. Translating gives CASSDQGGNTEAFF.

CDR3 sequence (DNA): TGTGCCAGCAGTGCTCAGGGGGGCAATCAGCCCCAGCATTTT. Its protein product is CASSAQGGNQPQHF. The V call is TRBV6-5, the J call TRBJ1-5, with 7 bases aligning to TRBD1. CDR3 length equals 14 residues. Germline V lookup: CDR1 MNHEY, CDR2 SVGAGI. Losses at the gene ends were 5 bases for V and 2 bases for J; bases not matched to a gene: 3.

CDR3 protein: CASSQSGNGYTF. The CDR3 DNA reads as TGTGCCAGCAGCCAGAGCGGGAACGGCTACACCTTC. The rearrangement joins TRBV16 to TRBJ1-2; the D is unclear. Germline loops: CDR1 KGHSY, CDR2 FQNENV. V was trimmed by 3 bases and J by 8 bases, leaving 10 bases between them. The CDR3 covers 12 residues.

The CDR3 nucleotides are TGTGCCAGCTCACCACCACACAGACAGAACACTGAAGCTTTCTTT. It specifies CASSPPHRQNTEAFF. The chain combines TRBV18 with TRBJ1-1; no clear D. The V gene lost 0 bases and the J gene lost 1 base, with 9 bases spanning the gap. The germline CDR1 and CDR2 sequences are KGHSH and LQKENI. The CDR3 consists of 15 residues.

V usage is TRBV30 and J usage is TRBJ1-3, with D uncertain. V gave up 7 bases and J gave up 4 bases, with 11 bases separating them. From germline, CDR1 is GTSNPN and CDR2 SVGIG (reference sequence). CDR3 length: 12 amino acids. CDR3 sequence (DNA): TGTGCCTCCGACAATGACGGAAACACCATATATTTT. This encodes CASDNDGNTIYF.

V gene TRBV27 combines with J gene TRBJ1-1; TRBD1 is a possible D gene (6 bases). Trimming cost V 5 bases and J 3 bases, with 10 bases left between them. CDR3 length: 13 amino acids. Germline V CDR1 and CDR2: MNHEY, SMNVEV (reference sequence). CDR3 sequence: CASSPYRDTEAFF. CDR3 DNA: TGTGCCAGCAGTCCGTACAGGGACACTGAAGCTTTCTTT.

This clone has a single count. The rearrangement joins TRBV27 to TRBJ1-6; no clear D. The CDR3 contains 13 residues. The V end lost 6 bases, the J end lost 6 bases, and 9 bases lay between the germline ends. The germline CDR1 and CDR2 sequences are MNHEY and SMNVEV (reference sequence). CDR3 sequence reads: CASSGNFNSPLHF. CDR3 coding DNA: TGTGCCAGCAGCGGGAATTTTAATTCACCCCTCCACTTT.

This clone was seen a few times. The chain uses TRBV27 and TRBJ1-5; D may be TRBD1 (6 bases). The CDR3 has 16 amino acids. V lost 3 bases and J lost 0, with 12 bases in between. Germline V gives CDR1 MNHEY, CDR2 SMNVEV (reference sequence). DNA for the CDR3: TGTGCCAGCAGTTTCTCTGCGGGACATAGCAATCAGCCCCAGCATTTT. Translated: CASSFSAGHSNQPQHF.

The V gene is TRBV2, the J gene TRBJ1-1, with no clear D. V shed 9 bases and J shed 4 bases, with 12 bases lying between them. This CDR3 is built from 12 residues. Per the germline V gene, CDR1 is SNHLY and CDR2 is FYNNEI. CDR3 sequence (DNA): TGTGCCAGTTCCGGGAGGGTCACTGAAGCTTTCTTT. This codes for CASSGRVTEAFF.

CDR3 loop: CASSLASGPSPLHF. DNA of the CDR3: TGTGCCAGCAGCTTAGCGTCGGGCCCATCACCCCTCCACTTT. The chain combines TRBV7-2 with TRBJ1-6, with D unclear. This CDR3 spans 14 amino acids. V lost 0 bases, J lost 10 bases, and 10 bases lay in between. Looked up from germline, CDR1 is SGHTA and CDR2 is FQGNSA.

This chain links TRBV6-5 with TRBJ1-1; weak D call: TRBD1 (5 bases). V lost 4 bases, J lost 6 bases, and 12 bases lay in between. The CDR3 runs to 13 residues. Germline CDR1 and CDR2: MNHEY and SVGAGI. The CDR3 here is CASSLRQLSEAFF. The CDR3 region has the DNA TGTGCCAGCAGTTTACGACAGCTTTCTGAAGCTTTCTTT.

V is TRBV5-1 and J is TRBJ1-4; 9 bases match TRBD1. Trimming removed 1 base from V and 1 base from J; junction bases left unmatched: 5. The CDR3 consists of 17 residues. The germline V gene has CDR1 SGHRS and CDR2 YFSETQ. The CDR3 nucleotides read TGCGCCAGCAGCTTGAACGGACAGGGGATAACTAATGAAAAACTGTTTTTT. Its translation: CASSLNGQGITNEKLFF.

This clone came up once. The CDR3 DNA reads TGTGCCAGCAGTTACCCGGAGAGTAATTCACCCCTCCACTTT. It specifies CASSYPESNSPLHF. The V gene is TRBV6-6, the J gene TRBJ1-6; D unclear. Germline assignment: CDR1 MNHNY and CDR2 SVGAGI (reference sequence). The CDR3 extends over 14 amino acids. The V gene lost 2 bases and the J gene lost 6 bases, with 8 bases spanning the gap.

V and J are TRBV18 and TRBJ1-2, with 10 bases fitting TRBD1. Trimming cost V 3 bases and J 6 bases; bases outside gene matches: 7. Looked up from germline, CDR1 is KGHSH and CDR2 is LQKENI. The CDR3 loop spans 15 amino acids. DNA for the CDR3: TGTGCCAGCTCACCGGGGACAGGGGAACTTAATGGCTACACCTTC. Its translation is CASSPGTGELNGYTF.

The chain is built from TRBV19 and TRBJ2-5; TRBD2 agrees at 9 bases. Unmatched junction bases numbered 16, after V lost 7 bases and J lost 1 base. CDR3 length equals 18 residues. The germline gives CDR1 LNHDA, CDR2 SQIVND (reference sequence). CDR3: CASTPGGAGGQIQETQYF. The CDR3 nucleotides read TGTGCCAGTACCCCCGGGGGAGCGGGGGGTCAGATCCAAGAGACCCAGTACTTC.

The chain links TRBV5-4 to TRBJ1-2; 12 bases map to TRBD1. The V gene end was trimmed by 3 bases and the J gene end by 8 bases; junction bases not matched to a gene: 8. Germline values: CDR1 SGHNT, CDR2 YYREEE (reference sequence). The length of the CDR3 is 15 residues. The DNA of the CDR3 is TGTGCCAGCAGCTCGGGGACAGGGGGCTTCGACGGCTACACCTTC. It encodes CASSSGTGGFDGYTF.

J is TRBJ1-4 and V is TRBV12-5, with TRBD1 identical over 7 bases. CDR3 length: 14 residues. The germline V gene encodes CDR1 LGHNT and CDR2 FRNRAP. V lost 9 bases to trimming and J lost 5 bases; unmatched junction nucleotides: 9. CDR3 amino acids: CASSPGQRNEKLFF. The CDR3, as DNA: TGTGCTAGCTCTCCGGGACAGCGGAATGAAAAACTGTTTTTT.

Here the CDR3 reads CASSDRGAGKLFF. CDR3 bases: TGTGCCAGCAGTGATAGGGGCGCGGGGAAACTGTTTTTT. The chain combines TRBV25-1 with TRBJ1-4; a weak D match, TRBD1 (5 bases). The germline gives CDR1 MGHDK, CDR2 SYGVNS. The CDR3 consists of 13 residues. V was shortened by 3 bases and J by 11 bases, with 13 bases between the two germline ends.

Notes on this clone: Other DNA sequences in the same sample also yield this CDR3. The chain joins TRBV5-1 to TRBJ2-3; 7 positions agree with TRBD1. The CDR3 has 14 residues. The V gene's germline CDR1 is SGHRS and CDR2 YFSETQ. Losses at the gene ends were 2 bases for V and 2 bases for J; bases not matched to a gene: 2. The CDR3 DNA reads TGCGCCAGCAGCTTACAGGGGAACACAGATACGCAGTATTTT. Protein product: CASSLQGNTDTQYF.

V gene TRBV6-1 combines with J gene TRBJ2-3; 9 nucleotides line up with TRBD2. This CDR3 spans 17 amino acids. Germline loops: CDR1 MNHNS, CDR2 SASEGT. Unmatched junction bases numbered 7, after V lost 3 bases and J lost 0 bases. CDR3 sequence: CASSERGGYPSTDTQYF. CDR3 nucleotide sequence: TGTGCCAGCAGTGAGCGGGGGGGATACCCTAGCACAGATACGCAGTATTTT.